The present T cell receptor beta chain was sequenced within a study of human T cells and chemical hapten exposure. Study-level background: Per-sample variation in TCR yield stemmed mainly from small pooled library volume differences.

Individual cDNA molecules each carried unique molecular identifiers attached by the library. Per the authors' pipeline: The number of TCRs in each sample had a median of about 100,000 and spanned about 23,224 to 690,600. One entry per CDR3 protein, called by TCRdb with MiXCR from the 5' RACE reads. The V and J calls and clone size are TCRdb's, not the authors'. Of about 81,000 distinct CDR3 sequences in the sample, 7.7% were seen once. It was unfractionated whole blood from which total RNA was extracted. Germline values: CDR1 KGHSH, CDR2 LQKENI. V gave up 0 bases and J gave up 5 bases, with 16 bases separating them. The CDR3 sequence is 16 residues long. A few counts support this clonotype.

The gene calls are TRBV18 and TRBJ1-1; D remains ambiguous. The TCR comes from a male donor in good health. The CDR3 region has the DNA TGTGCCAGCTCACCACCAACCCGGACGGTGGGGACTGAAGCTTTCTTT. The encoded protein is CASSPPTRTVGTEAFF. The full variable domain, in which reference TRBV18 and TRBJ1-1 provide the parts outside the CDR3, is NAGVMQNPRHLVRRRGQEARLRCSPMKGHSHVYWYRQLPEEGLKFMVYLQKENIIDESGMPKERFSAEFPKEGPSILRIQQVVRGDSAAYFCASSPPTRTVGTEAFFGQGTRLTVV.